This T cell receptor (beta chain) is drawn from a study of identical twins. Study-level findings and limits: Cord blood beta clonotypes that were abundant carried fewer insertions, and memory repertoires showed no such trend.

This clonotype was recorded many times. No antigen is known for it. The V end lost 1 base, the J end lost 2 bases, and 12 bases lay between the germline ends. The CDR3 is 16 amino acids. Each CDR3 protein is one row after TCRdb ran MiXCR on the 5' RACE reads. The sample shows approximately 890,000 distinct CDR3 sequences, 9% to 15% of them seen only once. This sample was shared with a second study, whose subject was yellow fever vaccine responses in identical twins.

The chain recombines TRBV12-3 or TRBV12-4 with TRBJ2-4, with TRBD1 as a possible D gene (5 bases). The sample consisted of PBMCs. This TCR came from a young woman in good health. In DNA, the CDR3 is TGTGCCAGCAGTTTAGAGCAGGGCTGGTCCAAAAACATTCAGTACTTC. Translation gives CASSLEQGWSKNIQYF.